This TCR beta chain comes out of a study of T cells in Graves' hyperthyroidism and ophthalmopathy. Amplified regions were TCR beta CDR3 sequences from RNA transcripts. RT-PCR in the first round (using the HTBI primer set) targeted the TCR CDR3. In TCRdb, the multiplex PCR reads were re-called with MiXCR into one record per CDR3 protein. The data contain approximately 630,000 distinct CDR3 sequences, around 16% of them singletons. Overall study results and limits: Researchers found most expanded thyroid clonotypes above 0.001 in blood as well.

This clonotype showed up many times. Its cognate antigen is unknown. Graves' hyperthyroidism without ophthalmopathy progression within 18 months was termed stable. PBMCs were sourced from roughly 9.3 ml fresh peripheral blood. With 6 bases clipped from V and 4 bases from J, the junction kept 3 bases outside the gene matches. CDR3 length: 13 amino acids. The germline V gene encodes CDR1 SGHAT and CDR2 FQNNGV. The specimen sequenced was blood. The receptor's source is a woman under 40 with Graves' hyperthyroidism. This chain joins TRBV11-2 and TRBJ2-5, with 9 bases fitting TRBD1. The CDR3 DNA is TGTGCCAGCAGACCGGGACAGGGAGAGACCCAGTACTTC. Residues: CASRPGQGETQYF.